Listed here are 7 T cell receptor beta chains from one sample, sequenced in a study of cytomegalovirus exposure and HLA in healthy donors. With 60 Vbeta and 13 Jbeta primers, the PCR was carried out. Data came from immunoSEQ multiplex PCR; TCRdb stores just in-frame clones and leaves some out. The repertoire holds roughly 150,000 clones, with around four fifths as singletons. Sequenced: PBMCs. The receptors stem from a man aged 18 to 30 in good health and CMV-seropositive.

The chain joins TRBV7-3 to TRBJ1-1, with D unresolved. V was clipped by 0 bases and J by 0 bases, with 11 bases between them. The CDR3 has 16 residues. The V gene's germline CDR1 is SGHTA and CDR2 FQGTGA. CDR3 loop: CASSLTPGGMNTEAFF. The DNA for the CDR3 is TGTGCCAGCAGCTTAACCCCGGGAGGCATGAACACTGAAGCTTTCTTT.

The V and J genes are TRBV11-2 and TRBJ2-1, with TRBD1 as a possible D gene (6 bases). V was shortened by 2 bases and J by 8 bases, with 13 bases between the two germline ends. Looked up from germline, CDR1 is SGHAT and CDR2 is FQNNGV. The CDR3 is 14 residues long. The CDR3 loop is CASSLNRQVHEQFF. The CDR3, as DNA: TGTGCCAGCAGCTTAAATCGACAGGTCCATGAGCAGTTCTTC.

V usage is TRBV7-2 and J usage is TRBJ2-1; 8 nucleotides line up with TRBD2. The CDR3 length is 17 residues. CDR1 SGHTA and CDR2 FQGNSA come from the germline V gene. The trim removed 2 bases at V and 2 bases at J, leaving 8 bases unmatched. CDR3 loop: CASSLKGSGSAYNEQFF. The CDR3 coding sequence is TGTGCCAGCAGCTTAAAGGGAAGCGGGAGCGCCTACAATGAGCAGTTCTTC.

The rearrangement uses TRBV4-1 and TRBJ2-5; 9 nucleotides agree with TRBD2. J was trimmed by 8 bases and V by 1 base; bases with no gene match: 8. This CDR3 is built from 15 residues. From germline, CDR1 is MGHRA and CDR2 YSYEKL. This CDR3 is CASSQVAGGVDTQYF. CDR3 bases: TGCGCCAGCAGCCAAGTGGCGGGGGGGGTAGACACCCAGTACTTC.

This clone appeared a few times. The rearrangement joins TRBV5-4 to TRBJ2-5; 7 bases align to TRBD2. The CDR3 spans 16 residues. V trimming: 4 bases; J trimming: 4 bases; junction bases outside the gene matches: 13. Germline V gene lookup returns CDR1 SGHNT and CDR2 YYREEE (reference sequence). The CDR3 region is CASSPTGGSGRETQYF. The CDR3 bases are TGTGCCAGCAGCCCCACGGGAGGAAGTGGAAGAGAGACCCAGTACTTC.

The chain combines TRBV9 with TRBJ2-7; weak D call: TRBD1 (5 bases). V was clipped by 0 bases and J by 0 bases, with 7 bases between them. CDR1 SGDLS and CDR2 YYNGEE come from the germline V gene. The CDR3 has 14 amino acids. Written as DNA, the CDR3 is TGTGCCAGCAGCGTAGTTGACAGCTCCTACGAGCAGTACTTC. Its protein is CASSVVDSSYEQYF.

The chain has TRBV4-1 and TRBJ1-1; D is unresolved. Germline CDR1 is MGHRA and CDR2 is YSYEKL. The CDR3 covers 15 residues. The germline V and J ends were trimmed by 0 bases and 1 base, with 9 bases remaining between them. CDR3 sequence: CASSQEAAGNTEAFF. Written as DNA, the CDR3 is TGCGCCAGCAGCCAAGAAGCGGCGGGGAACACTGAAGCTTTCTTT.